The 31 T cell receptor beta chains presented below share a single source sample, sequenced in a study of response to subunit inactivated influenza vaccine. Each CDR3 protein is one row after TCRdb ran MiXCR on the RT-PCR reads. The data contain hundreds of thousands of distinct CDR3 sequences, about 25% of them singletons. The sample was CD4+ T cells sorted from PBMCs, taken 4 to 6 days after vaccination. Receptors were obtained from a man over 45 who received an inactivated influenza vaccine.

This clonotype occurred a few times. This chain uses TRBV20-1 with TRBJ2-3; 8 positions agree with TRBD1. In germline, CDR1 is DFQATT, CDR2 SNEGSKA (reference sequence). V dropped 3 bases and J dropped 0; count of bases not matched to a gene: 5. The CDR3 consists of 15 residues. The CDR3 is CSARPRGHSTDTQYF. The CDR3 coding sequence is TGCAGTGCTAGGCCCAGGGGGCATAGCACAGATACGCAGTATTTT.

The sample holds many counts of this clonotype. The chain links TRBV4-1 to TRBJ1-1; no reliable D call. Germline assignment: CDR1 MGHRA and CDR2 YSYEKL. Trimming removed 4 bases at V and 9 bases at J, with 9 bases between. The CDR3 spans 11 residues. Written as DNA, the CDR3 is TGCGCCAGCAGCCGGGGAGGGCAAGCTTTCTTT. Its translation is CASSRGGQAFF.

The CDR3 DNA reads as TGTGCCAGCAGTGAACGGGGGAAGGAGCAGTACTTC. Protein: CASSERGKEQYF. This sequence joins TRBV2 and TRBJ2-7; a possible D gene is TRBD2 (6 bases). Trimming left V 2 bases short and J 7 bases short, with 9 bases between. There are 12 residues in the CDR3. Germline CDR1 is SNHLY and CDR2 is FYNNEI. The full variable domain, completed using reference TRBV2 and TRBJ2-7, is EPEVTQTPSHQVTQMGQEVILRCVPISNHLYFYWYRQILGQKVEFLVSFYNNEISEKSEIFDDQFSVERPDGSNFTLKIRSTKLEDSAMYFCASSERGKEQYFGPGTRLTVT.

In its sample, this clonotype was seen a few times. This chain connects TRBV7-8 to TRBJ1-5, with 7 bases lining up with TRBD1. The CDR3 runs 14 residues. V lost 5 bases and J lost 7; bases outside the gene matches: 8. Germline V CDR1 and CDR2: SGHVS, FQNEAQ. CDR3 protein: CASSADRVGQPQHF. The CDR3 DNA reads TGTGCCAGCAGCGCCGACAGGGTGGGGCAGCCCCAGCATTTT. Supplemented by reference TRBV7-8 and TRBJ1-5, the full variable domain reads GAGVSQSPRYKVAKRGQDVALRCDPISGHVSLFWYQQALGQGPEFLTYFQNEAQLDKSGLPSDRFFAERPEGSVSTLKIQRTQQEDSAVYLCASSADRVGQPQHFGDGTRLSIL.

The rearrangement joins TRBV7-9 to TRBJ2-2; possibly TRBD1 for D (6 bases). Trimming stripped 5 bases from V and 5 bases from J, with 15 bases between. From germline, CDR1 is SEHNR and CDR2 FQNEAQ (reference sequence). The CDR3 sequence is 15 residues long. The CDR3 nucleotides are TGTGCCAGCAGCGATACCGACAGGAGGACCGGGGAGCTGTTTTTT. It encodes CASSDTDRRTGELFF.

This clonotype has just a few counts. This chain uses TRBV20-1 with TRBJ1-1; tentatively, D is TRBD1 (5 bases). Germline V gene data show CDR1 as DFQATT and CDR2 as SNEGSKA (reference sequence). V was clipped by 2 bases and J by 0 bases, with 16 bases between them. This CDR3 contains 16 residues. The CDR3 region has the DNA TGCAGTGCTAGACGGAACCGGGGCCATTTGAACACTGAAGCTTTCTTT. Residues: CSARRNRGHLNTEAFF.

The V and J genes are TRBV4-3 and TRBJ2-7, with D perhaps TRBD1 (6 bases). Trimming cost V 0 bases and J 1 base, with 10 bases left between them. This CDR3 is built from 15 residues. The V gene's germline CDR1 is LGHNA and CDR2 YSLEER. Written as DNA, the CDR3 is TGCGCCAGCAGCCAAGAGGCAGGGGCTTCCTACGAGCAGTACTTC. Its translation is CASSQEAGASYEQYF.

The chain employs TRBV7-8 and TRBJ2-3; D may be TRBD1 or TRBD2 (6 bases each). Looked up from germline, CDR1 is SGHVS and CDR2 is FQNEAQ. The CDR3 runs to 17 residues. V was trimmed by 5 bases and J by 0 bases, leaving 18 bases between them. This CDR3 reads CASSPMGAGYSTDTQYF. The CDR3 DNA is TGTGCCAGCAGCCCCATGGGGGCGGGATATAGCACAGATACGCAGTATTTT.

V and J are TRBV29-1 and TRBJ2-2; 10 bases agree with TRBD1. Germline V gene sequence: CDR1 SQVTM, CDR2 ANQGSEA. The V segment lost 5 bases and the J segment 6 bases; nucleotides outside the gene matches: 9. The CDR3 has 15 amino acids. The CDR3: CSVSLGTGDSGELFF. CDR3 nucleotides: TGCAGCGTTTCCCTAGGGACAGGGGACTCCGGGGAGCTGTTTTTT.

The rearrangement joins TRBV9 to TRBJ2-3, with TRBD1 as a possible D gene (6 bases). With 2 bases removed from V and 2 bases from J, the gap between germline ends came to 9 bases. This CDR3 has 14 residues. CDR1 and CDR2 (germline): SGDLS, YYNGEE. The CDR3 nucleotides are TGTGCCAGCAGCGTTGGACAGCTCACAGATACGCAGTATTTT. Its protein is CASSVGQLTDTQYF.

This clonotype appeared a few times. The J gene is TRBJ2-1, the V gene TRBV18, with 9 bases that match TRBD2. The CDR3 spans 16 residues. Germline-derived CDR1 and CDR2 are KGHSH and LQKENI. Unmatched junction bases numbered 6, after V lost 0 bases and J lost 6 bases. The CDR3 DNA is TGTGCCAGCTCACCACCCGGTGGTAGCGGGGGCAATGAGCAGTTCTTC. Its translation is CASSPPGGSGGNEQFF.

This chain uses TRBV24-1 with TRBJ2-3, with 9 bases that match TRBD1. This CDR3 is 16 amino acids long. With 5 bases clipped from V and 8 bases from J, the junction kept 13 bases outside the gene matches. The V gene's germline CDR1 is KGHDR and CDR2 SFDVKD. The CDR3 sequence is CATSASRDRVGFTQYF. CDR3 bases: TGTGCCACCAGTGCCAGCCGGGACAGGGTGGGCTTTACGCAGTATTTT.

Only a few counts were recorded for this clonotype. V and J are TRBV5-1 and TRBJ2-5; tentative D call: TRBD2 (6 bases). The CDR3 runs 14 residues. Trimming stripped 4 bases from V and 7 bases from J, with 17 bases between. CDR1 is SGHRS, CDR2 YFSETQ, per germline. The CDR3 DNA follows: TGCGCCAGCAGCACCCGCCCTCGGGGAGGGACCCAGTACTTC. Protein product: CASSTRPRGGTQYF. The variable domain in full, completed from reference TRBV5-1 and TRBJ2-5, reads KAGVTQTPRYLIKTRGQQVTLSCSPISGHRSVSWYQQTPGQGLQFLFEYFSETQRNKGNFPGRFSGRQFSNSRSEMNVSTLELGDSALYLCASSTRPRGGTQYFGPGTRLLVL.

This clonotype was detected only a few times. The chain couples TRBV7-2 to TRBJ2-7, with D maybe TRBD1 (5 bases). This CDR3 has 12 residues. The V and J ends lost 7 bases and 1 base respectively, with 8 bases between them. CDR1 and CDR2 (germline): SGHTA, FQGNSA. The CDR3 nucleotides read TGTGCCAGCAACTCAGGGTCCTACGAGCAGTACTTC. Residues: CASNSGSYEQYF.

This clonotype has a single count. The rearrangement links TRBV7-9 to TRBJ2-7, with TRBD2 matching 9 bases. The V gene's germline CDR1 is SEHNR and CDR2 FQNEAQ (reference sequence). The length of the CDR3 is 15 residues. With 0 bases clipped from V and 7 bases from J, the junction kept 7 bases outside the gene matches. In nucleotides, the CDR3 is TGTGCCAGCAGCTTAGCATCGCTAGCGGGGAATGAGCAGTACTTC. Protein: CASSLASLAGNEQYF.

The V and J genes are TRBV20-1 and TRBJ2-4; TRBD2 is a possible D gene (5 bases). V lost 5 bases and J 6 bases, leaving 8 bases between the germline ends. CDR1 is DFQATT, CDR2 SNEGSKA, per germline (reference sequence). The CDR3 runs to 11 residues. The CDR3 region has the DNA TGCAGTGCTCCTGGACTAAACATTCAGTACTTC. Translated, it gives CSAPGLNIQYF.

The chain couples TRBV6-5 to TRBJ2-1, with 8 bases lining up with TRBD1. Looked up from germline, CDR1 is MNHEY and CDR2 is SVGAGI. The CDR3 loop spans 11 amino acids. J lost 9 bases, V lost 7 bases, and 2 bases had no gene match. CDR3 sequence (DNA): TGTGCCAGCACAGGGGGCGGTGAGCAGTTCTTC. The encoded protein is CASTGGGEQFF.

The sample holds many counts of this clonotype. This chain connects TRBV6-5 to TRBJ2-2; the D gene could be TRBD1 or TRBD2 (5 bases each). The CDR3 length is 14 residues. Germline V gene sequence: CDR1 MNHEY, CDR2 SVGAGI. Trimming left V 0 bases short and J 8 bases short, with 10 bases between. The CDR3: CASSYSVGEGELFF. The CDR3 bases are TGTGCCAGCAGTTACTCGGTGGGGGAGGGGGAGCTGTTTTTT.

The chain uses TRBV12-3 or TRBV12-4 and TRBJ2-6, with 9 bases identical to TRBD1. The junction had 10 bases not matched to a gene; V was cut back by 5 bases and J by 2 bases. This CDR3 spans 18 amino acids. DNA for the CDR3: TGTGCCAGCAGTCGGGACAGGGCCCCTCTTGCTGGGGCCAACGTCCTGACTTTC. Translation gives CASSRDRAPLAGANVLTF.

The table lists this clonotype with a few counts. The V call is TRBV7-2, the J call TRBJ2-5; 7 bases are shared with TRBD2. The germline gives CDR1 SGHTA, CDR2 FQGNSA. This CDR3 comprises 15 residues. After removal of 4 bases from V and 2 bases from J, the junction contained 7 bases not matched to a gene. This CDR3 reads CASSYHWEGQETQYF. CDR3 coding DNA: TGTGCCAGCAGCTATCATTGGGAGGGTCAAGAGACCCAGTACTTC.

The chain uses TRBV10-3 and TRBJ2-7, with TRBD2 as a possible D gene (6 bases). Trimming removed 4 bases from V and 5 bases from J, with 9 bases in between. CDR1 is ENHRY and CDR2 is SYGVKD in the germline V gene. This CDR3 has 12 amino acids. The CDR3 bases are TGTGCCATCAGTGGGAGGGGCGACGAGCAGTACTTC. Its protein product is CAISGRGDEQYF.

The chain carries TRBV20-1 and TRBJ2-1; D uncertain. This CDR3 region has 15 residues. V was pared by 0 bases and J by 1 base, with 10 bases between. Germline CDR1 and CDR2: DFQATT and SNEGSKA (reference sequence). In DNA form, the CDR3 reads TGCAGTGCTAGAGATGTGATGGAATCCTACAATGAGCAGTTCTTC. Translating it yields CSARDVMESYNEQFF.

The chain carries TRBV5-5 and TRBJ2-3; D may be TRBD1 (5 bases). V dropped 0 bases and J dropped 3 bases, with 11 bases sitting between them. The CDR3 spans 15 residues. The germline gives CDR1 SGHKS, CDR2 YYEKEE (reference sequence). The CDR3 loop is CASSLGGQRTDTQYF. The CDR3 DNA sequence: TGTGCCAGCAGCTTGGGGGGCCAGAGGACAGATACGCAGTATTTT.

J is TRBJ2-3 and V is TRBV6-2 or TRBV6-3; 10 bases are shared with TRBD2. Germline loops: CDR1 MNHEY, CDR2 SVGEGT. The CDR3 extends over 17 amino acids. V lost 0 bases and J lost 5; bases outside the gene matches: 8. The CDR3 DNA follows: TGTGCCAGCAGTTACTCGAGTAGCGGGGGGTCCGTAGATACGCAGTATTTT. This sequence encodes CASSYSSSGGSVDTQYF.

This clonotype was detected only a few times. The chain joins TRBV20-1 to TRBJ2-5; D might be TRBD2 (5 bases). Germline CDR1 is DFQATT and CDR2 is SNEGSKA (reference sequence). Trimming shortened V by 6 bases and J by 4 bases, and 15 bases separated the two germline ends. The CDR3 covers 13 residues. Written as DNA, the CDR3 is TGCAGTGCCCCTCTCAGCGGAGGAGAGACCCAGTACTTC. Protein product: CSAPLSGGETQYF.

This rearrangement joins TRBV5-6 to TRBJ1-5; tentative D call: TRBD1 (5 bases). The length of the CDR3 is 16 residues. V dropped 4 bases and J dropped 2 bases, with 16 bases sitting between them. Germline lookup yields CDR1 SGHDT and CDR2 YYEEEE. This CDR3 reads CASSLRETRGNQPQHF. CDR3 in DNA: TGTGCCAGCAGCCTGCGGGAGACCAGGGGCAATCAGCCCCAGCATTTT. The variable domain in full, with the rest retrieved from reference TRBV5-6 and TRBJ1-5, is DAGVTQSPTHLIKTRGQQVTLRCSPKSGHDTVSWYQQALGQGPQFIFQYYEEEERQRGNFPDRFSGHQFPNYSSELNVNALLLGDSALYLCASSLRETRGNQPQHFGDGTRLSIL.

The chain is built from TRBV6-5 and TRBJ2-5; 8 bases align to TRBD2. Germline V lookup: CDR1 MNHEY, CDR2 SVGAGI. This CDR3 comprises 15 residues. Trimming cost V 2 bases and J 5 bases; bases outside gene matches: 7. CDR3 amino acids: CASSYGSGGGETQYF. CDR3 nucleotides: TGTGCCAGCAGTTACGGCAGCGGGGGCGGCGAGACCCAGTACTTC.

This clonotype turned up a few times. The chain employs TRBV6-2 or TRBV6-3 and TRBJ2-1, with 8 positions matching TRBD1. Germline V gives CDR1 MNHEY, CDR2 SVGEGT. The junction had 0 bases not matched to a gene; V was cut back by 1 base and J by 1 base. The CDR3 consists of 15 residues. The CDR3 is CASSYYRGSYNEQFF. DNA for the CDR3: TGTGCCAGCAGTTACTACAGGGGGTCCTACAATGAGCAGTTCTTC.

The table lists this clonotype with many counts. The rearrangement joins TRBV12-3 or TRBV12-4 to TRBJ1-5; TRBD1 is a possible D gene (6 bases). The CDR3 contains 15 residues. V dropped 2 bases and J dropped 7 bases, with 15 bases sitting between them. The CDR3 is CASSLLGGKGQPQHF. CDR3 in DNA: TGTGCCAGCAGTTTATTGGGGGGCAAAGGCCAGCCCCAGCATTTT.

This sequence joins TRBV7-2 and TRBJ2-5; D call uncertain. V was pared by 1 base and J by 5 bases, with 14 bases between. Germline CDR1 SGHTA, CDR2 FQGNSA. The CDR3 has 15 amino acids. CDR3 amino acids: CASSLEGEAWETQYF. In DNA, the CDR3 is TGTGCCAGCAGCTTAGAAGGAGAGGCCTGGGAGACCCAGTACTTC.

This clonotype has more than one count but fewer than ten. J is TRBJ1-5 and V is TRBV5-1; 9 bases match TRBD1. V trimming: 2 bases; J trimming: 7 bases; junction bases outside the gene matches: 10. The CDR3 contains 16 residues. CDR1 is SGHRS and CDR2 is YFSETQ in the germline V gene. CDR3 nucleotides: TGCGCCAGCAGCTTTCTCCCGGGACAGGGAGTGCAGCCCCAGCATTTT. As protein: CASSFLPGQGVQPQHF.